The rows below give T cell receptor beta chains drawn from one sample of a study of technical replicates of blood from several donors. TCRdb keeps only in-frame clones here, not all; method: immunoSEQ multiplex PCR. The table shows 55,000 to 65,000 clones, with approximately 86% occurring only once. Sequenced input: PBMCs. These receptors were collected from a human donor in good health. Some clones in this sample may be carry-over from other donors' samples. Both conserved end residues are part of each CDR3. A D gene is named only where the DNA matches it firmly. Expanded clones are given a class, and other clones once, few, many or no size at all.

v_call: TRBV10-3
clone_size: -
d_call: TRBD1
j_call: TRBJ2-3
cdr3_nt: TGTGCCATCAGTGCCGGACAGGGTACAGATACGCAGTATTTT
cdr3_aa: CAISAGQGTDTQYF

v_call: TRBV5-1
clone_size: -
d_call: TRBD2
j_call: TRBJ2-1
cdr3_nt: TGCGCCAGCAGCTTGCAAGCGGGGGGGCCTAATGAGCAGTTCTTC
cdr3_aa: CASSLQAGGPNEQFF

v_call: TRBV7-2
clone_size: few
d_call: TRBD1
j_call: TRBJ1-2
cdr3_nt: TGTGCCAGCAGCGCGTCCTCGGACAGGGCGTATGGCTACACCTTC
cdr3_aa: CASSASSDRAYGYTF

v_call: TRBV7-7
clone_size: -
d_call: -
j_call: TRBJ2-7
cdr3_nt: TGTGCCAGCAGCGCCAAACAGGGTGCCGGCGAGCAGTACTTC
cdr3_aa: CASSAKQGAGEQYF

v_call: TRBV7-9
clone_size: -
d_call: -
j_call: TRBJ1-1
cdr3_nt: TGTGCCAGCAGCTTAGGTCCGGGACACCACAAAGGGAGCACTGAAGCTTTCTTT
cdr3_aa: CASSLGPGHHKGSTEAFF

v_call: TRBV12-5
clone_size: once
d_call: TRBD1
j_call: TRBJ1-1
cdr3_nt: TGTGCTAGTGGCCAGGGGGGACAGACACGAGGCACTGAAGCTTTCTTT
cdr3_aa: CASGQGGQTRGTEAFF

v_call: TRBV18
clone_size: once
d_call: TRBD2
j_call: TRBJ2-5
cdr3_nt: TGTGCCAGCTCAATGCTAGCGGGAGAGACCCAGTACTTC
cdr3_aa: CASSMLAGETQYF

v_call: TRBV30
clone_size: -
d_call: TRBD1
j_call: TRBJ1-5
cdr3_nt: TGTGCCTGGACCGGACAGGGTGGTCAGCCCCAGCATTTT
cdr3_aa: CAWTGQGGQPQHF

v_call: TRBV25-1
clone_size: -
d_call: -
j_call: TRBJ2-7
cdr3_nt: TGTGCCAGCAGTGAACCGAATCGGGAGCAGTACTTC
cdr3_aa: CASSEPNREQYF

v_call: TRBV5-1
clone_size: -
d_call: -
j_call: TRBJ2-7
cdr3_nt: TGCGCCAGCAGCTTCGGTGGGCAGGGGCAGAACGAGCAGTACTTC
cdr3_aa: CASSFGGQGQNEQYF

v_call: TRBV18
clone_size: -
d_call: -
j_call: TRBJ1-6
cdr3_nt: TGTGCCAGCTCAATACAGGGCAATTCACCCCTCCACTTT
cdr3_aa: CASSIQGNSPLHF